The following is a TCR beta chain sequence with its context. This entry comes from a study of blood T cell repertoires in COVID-19. Study overall: The samples span acute and convalescent COVID-19 from the United States, Italy and Spain. T cells, B-cell-depleted T cells, or PBMCs provided the cDNA or gDNA that served as material.

Looked up from germline, CDR1 is LNHDA and CDR2 is SQIVND (reference sequence). This CDR3 region has 14 residues. Trimming cost V 5 bases and J 1 base; bases outside gene matches: 4. The data were produced by immunoSEQ multiplex PCR, yet TCRdb's version contains in-frame clones alone and is incomplete. The table shows roughly 290,000 clones, with around nine tenths occurring only once. Sequenced sample: peripheral blood. This TCR was recovered from a man aged 25 to 40 with acute or convalescent COVID-19. The genes are TRBV19 and TRBJ1-1, with 7 bases identical to TRBD1. CDR3 loop: CASSYQGENTEAFF. In nucleotides, the CDR3 is TGTGCCAGTAGTTATCAGGGGGAGAACACTGAAGCTTTCTTT.